The source of this T cell receptor beta chain is a study of long-term antiretroviral therapy in people with HIV. Investigators performed immunoSEQ version v3.0 at survey level. Repertoires were generated with immunoSEQ multiplex PCR, while TCRdb's copy carries only in-frame clones and drops some. The sample includes 29,000 or so clones, roughly 93% seen only once; the top ten take about 3%. The material was unsorted PBMCs, obtained more than 7.1 years after starting antiretroviral therapy. The sequence was collected from a man aged 50 or older with HIV.

CDR3 nucleotide sequence: TGCGCCAGCAGCCCGACAGGGGCCAATGAAAAACTGTTTTTT. It encodes CASSPTGANEKLFF. This chain uses TRBV4-3 with TRBJ1-4; 8 nucleotides agree with TRBD1. Germline V lookup: CDR1 LGHNA, CDR2 YSLEER. With V trimmed by 4 bases and J by 5 bases, 3 bases remained unmatched. This CDR3 spans 14 amino acids.